This TCR beta chain is drawn from a study of blood T cells in healthy people across ages. Study-wide findings and caveats: Because donor CMV status was unknown, expanded clonotype changes were possibly confounded. With age, beta diversity per million T cells declined roughly linearly, significantly by about 37.

J lost 1 base, V lost 2 bases, and 12 bases had no gene match. CDR3 length equals 20 residues. Germline V gene lookup returns CDR1 MNHEY and CDR2 SVGAGI. The second PCR ran roughly 6 to 12 cycles with a sample-barcoded 5' primer and J-beta primers. TCRdb called the 5' RACE reads again in MiXCR, with one record for every CDR3 protein. The table shows 920,000 or so distinct CDR3 sequences, with over 35% occurring only once. A word on this clonotype: Its antigen is unknown.

Each sample yielded at least 5 micrograms of PBMC total RNA. Source material: blood. The clonotype was recovered from an older woman in good health. This chain links TRBV6-5 with TRBJ2-3; TRBD2 matches 13 bases. CDR3 DNA: TGTGCCAGCAGTTACACCCCAAAGAGACTAGCGGGAGGTGGCACAGATACGCAGTATTTT. Amino acids: CASSYTPKRLAGGGTDTQYF.